This T cell receptor (beta chain) originates from a study of blood T cell repertoires in COVID-19. The CDR3 runs 16 residues. CDR1 SGHAT and CDR2 FQNNGV come from the germline V gene. V gave up 2 bases and J gave up 1 base, with 12 bases separating them. Original analysis: Estimation of nucleated cell counts relied on the amplification of reference gene primers. TCRdb keeps only in-frame clones here, not all; method: immunoSEQ multiplex PCR. From that table come the V and J calls and clone size; the DNA was used to work out D and trimming. In the table there are over 130,000 clones, around 84% of which are singletons. Seattle's enrolled individuals joined amid active infection and were then monitored longitudinally. The table lists this clone with a count of one.

The TCR originated in a man aged 25 to 45 with COVID-19, enrolled during active disease. This chain links TRBV11-2 with TRBJ2-1; TRBD1 might be the D (5 bases). The sample taken for sequencing was peripheral blood. In DNA form, the CDR3 reads TGTGCCAGCAGCTTAAGGTCAGGGTGGTCCTACAATGAGCAGTTCTTC. Translating gives CASSLRSGWSYNEQFF.